The table lists the clone carrying this TCR beta chain with a count of one. What it binds is unknown. The data stem from a study of shared clonotypes between healthy human individuals. Points from the study as a whole: The generation probabilities recorded for non-shared clonotypes fell below those of clonotypes shared by all four donors.

Naive CD8 cells lacked CD45RO, underwent positive selection for CCR7 and left out terminally differentiated effector memory CD45RA+ cells. TCRdb keeps only in-frame clones here, not all; method: immunoSEQ multiplex PCR. The sample has 760,000 or so clones, about 96% seen once. This clonotype was sampled from a man aged 30 to 39 in good health. The sample was naive CD8+ T cells sorted from blood.

CDR3 sequence (DNA): TGTGCCAGCAGCCTACGGGACAGGGAACACTACGAGCAGTACTTC. Its protein is CASSLRDREHYEQYF. The rearrangement uses TRBV7-9 and TRBJ2-7; TRBD1 aligns across 9 bases. The germline V gene encodes CDR1 SEHNR and CDR2 FQNEAQ (reference sequence). V shed 5 bases and J 3 bases; nucleotides not matched to a gene: 8. The CDR3 length is 15 residues.